The 27 T cell receptor beta chains listed next were all sequenced from one sample in a study of STAT5B mutations in CD4+ large granular lymphocyte leukemia. Generated by immunoSEQ multiplex PCR, the TCRdb table keeps only in-frame clones and is missing some. The profile shows under 25,000 clones, 60% to 80% of them singletons. Sequencing used CD4+ T cells from blood buffy coats. The receptors originated from a human donor in good health.

CDR3 sequence reads: CAITPSLAVLPSYNEQFF. CDR3 nucleotides: TGTGCCATCACCCCCTCACTAGCGGTCCTACCCTCCTACAATGAGCAGTTCTTC. J is TRBJ2-1 and V is TRBV10-3, with 8 nucleotides matching TRBD2. V shed 7 bases and J 0 bases; nucleotides not matched to a gene: 14. The CDR3 spans 18 residues. Germline loops: CDR1 ENHRY, CDR2 SYGVKD.

The V and J genes are TRBV19 and TRBJ1-5; TRBD1 agrees at 7 bases. The trim removed 1 base at V and 6 bases at J, leaving 9 bases unmatched. There are 16 residues in the CDR3. Per germline, CDR1 LNHDA and CDR2 SQIVND (reference sequence). CDR3 loop: CASSIVGPGQSQPQHF. The CDR3 nucleotides read TGTGCCAGTAGTATAGTAGGGCCGGGACAGTCTCAGCCCCAGCATTTT.

J is TRBJ2-7 and V is TRBV11-2; D may be TRBD2 (6 bases). CDR3 length: 15 residues. The germline CDR1 and CDR2 sequences are SGHAT and FQNNGV. With 2 bases removed from V and 1 base from J, the gap between germline ends came to 12 bases. Here the CDR3 reads CASSLRAGSSYEQYF. CDR3 nucleotides: TGTGCCAGCAGCTTACGGGCGGGATCATCCTACGAGCAGTACTTC.

This clone occurred a few times. The chain has TRBV6-1 and TRBJ2-7; no definite D call. The germline V gene encodes CDR1 MNHNS and CDR2 SASEGT. V was trimmed by 7 bases and J by 0 bases, leaving 13 bases between them. The CDR3 sequence is 14 residues long. The CDR3 spells CASTSRFTSYEQYF. DNA of the CDR3: TGTGCCAGCACCAGCAGGTTTACCTCCTACGAGCAGTACTTC.

CDR3 region: CAISESSATTYEQYF. The CDR3 DNA sequence: TGTGCCATCAGTGAGTCAAGCGCAACCACCTACGAGCAGTACTTC. The rearrangement joins TRBV10-3 to TRBJ2-7, with unresolved D. The germline V and J ends were trimmed by 0 bases and 2 bases, with 11 bases remaining between them. This CDR3 comprises 15 residues. The V gene's germline CDR1 is ENHRY and CDR2 SYGVKD.

V is TRBV5-4 and J is TRBJ2-2; no definite D call. Between the trimmed V and J ends, which lost 2 bases and 5 bases, there was a span of 1 base. This CDR3 is built from 11 residues. From germline, CDR1 is SGHNT and CDR2 YYREEE (reference sequence). Written as DNA, the CDR3 is TGTGCCAGCAGCTTTACCGGGGAGCTGTTTTTT. This encodes CASSFTGELFF.

The chain combines TRBV9 with TRBJ2-1; tentative D call: TRBD2 (5 bases). The CDR3 spans 13 residues. Germline-derived CDR1 and CDR2 are SGDLS and YYNGEE. V dropped 5 bases and J dropped 0 bases, with 6 bases sitting between them. As DNA, the CDR3 is TGTGCCAGCAGGGGGAGCTCCTACAATGAGCAGTTCTTC. This codes for CASRGSSYNEQFF.

This chain connects TRBV18 to TRBJ1-1, with TRBD1 identical over 8 bases. The CDR3 consists of 15 residues. V lost 4 bases to trimming and J lost 0 bases; unmatched junction nucleotides: 4. Germline assignment: CDR1 KGHSH and CDR2 LQKENI. In nucleotides, the CDR3 is TGTGCCAGCTCACAACGGACAGGGATGAACACTGAAGCTTTCTTT. Its translation: CASSQRTGMNTEAFF.

The chain couples TRBV10-2 to TRBJ1-6, with 7 bases matching TRBD1. The CDR3 has 13 residues. With V trimmed by 9 bases and J by 7 bases, 6 bases remained unmatched. Germline V CDR1 and CDR2: WSHSY, SAAADI. CDR3 sequence: CASGGQANSPLHF. In nucleotides, the CDR3 is TGCGCCAGTGGCGGACAGGCCAATTCACCCCTCCACTTT.

The DNA of the CDR3 is TGTGCCAGCAGTTTATTGCCCGAAGCAGATACGCAGTATTTT. Its protein is CASSLLPEADTQYF. The chain carries TRBV27 and TRBJ2-3; D uncertain. Trimming removed 1 base from V and 4 bases from J, with 9 bases in between. This CDR3 region has 14 residues. Germline CDR1 MNHEY, CDR2 SMNVEV (reference sequence).

This sequence joins TRBV7-3 and TRBJ1-6; D not resolved. The CDR3 sequence is 13 residues long. Per the germline V gene, CDR1 is SGHTA and CDR2 is FQGTGA. Trimming left V 5 bases short and J 10 bases short, with 12 bases between. The CDR3 DNA reads TGTGCCAGCAGCACCACTATTGACTCACCCCTCCACTTT. This sequence encodes CASSTTIDSPLHF.

This clone was detected a few times. This chain links TRBV28 with TRBJ2-1; TRBD2 matches at 10 bases. The germline V gene encodes CDR1 MDHEN and CDR2 SYDVKM. Unmatched junction bases numbered 11, after V lost 2 bases and J lost 4 bases. The CDR3 is 18 residues long. CDR3 in amino acids: CASSLGSLAGAAYNEQFF. The DNA for the CDR3 is TGTGCCAGCAGTTTAGGGTCCCTAGCGGGAGCGGCTTACAATGAGCAGTTCTTC. Drawing the rest from reference TRBV28 and TRBJ2-1, the complete variable domain is DVKVTQSSRYLVKRTGEKVFLECVQDMDHENMFWYRQDPGLGLRLIYFSYDVKMKEKGDIPEGYSVSREKKERFSLILESASTNQTSMYLCASSLGSLAGAAYNEQFFGPGTRLTVL.

V and J are TRBV27 and TRBJ1-6; D unresolved. The CDR3 loop spans 15 amino acids. The V and J ends lost 6 bases and 14 bases respectively, with 23 bases between them. CDR1 is MNHEY and CDR2 is SMNVEV in the germline V gene (reference sequence). DNA of the CDR3: TGTGCCAGCAGATCGAGGTTCTCCACCCTGTTTTCCCTCCACTTT. Residues: CASRSRFSTLFSLHF.

This clone showed up just once. V usage is TRBV2 and J usage is TRBJ1-1; TRBD1 agrees at 11 bases. Germline V gene sequence: CDR1 SNHLY, CDR2 FYNNEI. The CDR3 has 17 amino acids. J gave up 0 bases and V 8 bases, and 11 bases lay outside the gene matches. The CDR3 coding sequence is TGTGCCAGCCACCGGGACAGGGGGATTAGGGTGAACACTGAAGCTTTCTTT. This codes for CASHRDRGIRVNTEAFF.

The CDR3 spells CASRQGGVDTQYF. CDR3 bases: TGTGCCAGCAGACAGGGCGGGGTAGATACGCAGTATTTT. This chain connects TRBV7-2 to TRBJ2-3; D tentatively reads TRBD1 or TRBD2 (6 bases each). With 6 bases removed from V and 5 bases from J, the gap between germline ends came to 12 bases. Germline assignment: CDR1 SGHTA and CDR2 FQGNSA. The CDR3 sequence is 13 residues long.

This clone has only a few counts. The chain couples TRBV6-1 to TRBJ2-6; D gene unclear. CDR3 length: 11 residues. The germline V and J ends were trimmed by 7 bases and 11 bases, with 9 bases remaining between them. In germline, CDR1 is MNHNS, CDR2 SASEGT. In DNA form, the CDR3 reads TGTGCCAGCACCTTTGGGGACGTCCTGACTTTC. Protein sequence: CASTFGDVLTF.

The V and J genes are TRBV14 and TRBJ2-5; 11 bases map to TRBD1. The length of the CDR3 is 21 residues. Germline loops: CDR1 SGHDN, CDR2 FVKESK. J gave up 3 bases and V 2 bases, and 20 bases lay outside the gene matches. In nucleotides, the CDR3 is TGTGCCAGCAGCCAACTGGGACAGGGGGTCCCCCAGTCCAGCAGCAAAGAGACCCAGTACTTC. Its protein product is CASSQLGQGVPQSSSKETQYF.

The V call is TRBV5-6, the J call TRBJ2-2; perhaps TRBD1 as D (6 bases). Looked up from germline, CDR1 is SGHDT and CDR2 is YYEEEE. The CDR3 covers 16 residues. V lost 0 bases to trimming and J lost 3 bases, with 12 bases between them. Here the CDR3 DNA reads TGTGCCAGCAGCTTGGGGGGGCTCAGGGACACCGGGGAGCTGTTTTTT. Its translation is CASSLGGLRDTGELFF.

This sequence joins TRBV27 and TRBJ1-2, with D perhaps TRBD1 (5 bases). The CDR3 covers 15 residues. The V gene lost 3 bases and the J gene lost 2 bases, with 13 bases spanning the gap. Germline lookup yields CDR1 MNHEY and CDR2 SMNVEV (reference sequence). The CDR3: CASSLGSDRNYGYTF. CDR3 nucleotide sequence: TGTGCCAGCAGTTTGGGCTCAGACAGAAACTATGGCTACACCTTC.

The CDR3, as DNA: TGCGCCAGCAGCTTGGCCCGGGCAGGATCCTACGAGCAGTACGTC. Protein: CASSLARAGSYEQYV. This chain joins TRBV5-1 and TRBJ2-7; D not resolved. Germline V gene lookup returns CDR1 SGHRS and CDR2 YFSETQ. There are 15 residues in the CDR3. V gave up 0 bases and J gave up 1 base, with 11 bases separating them.

This clone was recorded a few times. The chain carries TRBV7-9 and TRBJ1-5; 7 nucleotides match TRBD1. CDR3 size: 15 residues. Unmatched junction bases numbered 6, after V lost 5 bases and J lost 2 bases. In germline, CDR1 is SEHNR, CDR2 FQNEAQ (reference sequence). The CDR3 here is CASSLGTARNQPQHF. CDR3 bases: TGTGCCAGCAGCCTCGGGACAGCGCGCAATCAGCCCCAGCATTTT.

The CDR3 is CASSLGRSNNEQFF. The CDR3 bases are TGTGCCAGCAGCTTAGGTAGGAGTAACAATGAGCAGTTCTTC. V and J are TRBV7-3 and TRBJ2-1; the D is unclear. V was cut by 2 bases and J by 5 bases, with 10 bases left in between. The CDR3 sequence is 14 residues long. Germline V gene data show CDR1 as SGHTA and CDR2 as FQGTGA.

The J gene is TRBJ2-7, the V gene TRBV5-8; 8 positions agree with TRBD2. The CDR3 has 18 amino acids. J lost 4 bases, V lost 2 bases, and 17 bases had no gene match. Germline-derived CDR1 and CDR2 are SGHTS and YDEGEE. CDR3 in amino acids: CASSFLMYSSGRGYEQYF. CDR3 coding DNA: TGTGCCAGCAGCTTTCTGATGTATTCGAGCGGGAGAGGGTACGAGCAGTACTTC.

This chain joins TRBV7-2 and TRBJ1-5; D gene uncertain. The CDR3 extends over 14 amino acids. In germline, CDR1 is SGHTA, CDR2 FQGNSA. V was trimmed by 5 bases and J by 2 bases, leaving 10 bases between them. This CDR3 is CASSGAVGNQPQHF. As DNA, the CDR3 is TGTGCCAGCAGCGGTGCCGTGGGCAATCAGCCCCAGCATTTT.

The gene calls are TRBV7-3 and TRBJ1-2; the D gene is possibly TRBD1 (5 bases). Germline V CDR1 and CDR2: SGHTA, FQGTGA. Trimming removed 0 bases at V and 5 bases at J, with 10 bases between. This CDR3 region has 14 residues. CDR3 sequence reads: CASSLTPGLYGYTF. In DNA, the CDR3 is TGTGCCAGCAGCTTAACCCCGGGACTGTATGGCTACACCTTC.

The genes are TRBV5-1 and TRBJ2-1; D gene ambiguous. Germline CDR1 and CDR2: SGHRS and YFSETQ. The CDR3 extends over 15 amino acids. The V gene lost 4 bases and the J gene lost 5 bases, with 16 bases spanning the gap. The CDR3 loop reads CASSQENLLDNEQFF. For the CDR3, the DNA is TGCGCCAGCAGCCAGGAGAATCTTCTGGACAATGAGCAGTTCTTC.

The V and J genes are TRBV2 and TRBJ2-5; the D is unclear. CDR1 SNHLY and CDR2 FYNNEI come from the germline V gene. This CDR3 has 13 residues. Trimming shortened V by 4 bases and J by 1 base, and 7 bases separated the two germline ends. CDR3 in amino acids: CASSGWGQETQYF. The CDR3, as DNA: TGTGCCAGCAGTGGGTGGGGCCAAGAGACCCAGTACTTC.